These T cell receptor beta chains were read from a single sample in a study of long-term antiretroviral therapy in people with HIV. Repertoires were generated with immunoSEQ multiplex PCR, while TCRdb's copy carries only in-frame clones and drops some. Among around 7,300 clones listed, 65% to 80% were seen once. Sequenced material: unsorted PBMCs, taken approximately 11 months before starting antiretroviral therapy. Receptors were obtained from a man aged 40-55 years with HIV. Both conserved end residues are part of each CDR3. The order of the fields is V gene, D gene, clone size, J gene, CDR3 DNA, CDR3 protein. The D gene is left open where the match is weak. Part of the rows lack a size; the others show once, few, many or a class for expanded clones.

TRBV5-1	NA	NA	TRBJ1-1	TGCGCCAGCAGCTTGGGGACATTGAACACTGAAGCTTTCTTT	CASSLGTLNTEAFF
TRBV6-5	NA	NA	TRBJ1-1	TGTGCCAGCAGTTATCGTGGAATTGAAGCTTTCTTT	CASSYRGIEAFF
TRBV18	TRBD1	NA	TRBJ2-3	TGTGCCAGCTCACTCGGACAGGGTGGAATCACAGATACGCAGTATTTT	CASSLGQGGITDTQYF
TRBV14	TRBD1	NA	TRBJ2-3	TGTGCCAGCAGCCAAGACCCGGAACCAGGGGGCGCGTATAGAAGCACAGATACGCAGTATTTT	CASSQDPEPGGAYRSTDTQYF
TRBV29-1	NA	NA	TRBJ2-2	TGCAGCGTTACCGGGACACTCGGGCTGTTTTTT	CSVTGTLGLFF
TRBV9	NA	NA	TRBJ1-3	TGTGCCAGCAGCGTAGACAGCCACTCTGGAAACACCATATATTTT	CASSVDSHSGNTIYF
TRBV4-3	NA	NA	TRBJ2-1	TGCGCCAGCAGCCAAGATCCCCAGCAGGACAATGAGCAGTTCTTC	CASSQDPQQDNEQFF
TRBV30	NA	NA	TRBJ2-1	TGTGCCTGGAGCGTTGGGTCCTACAATGAGCAGTTCTTC	CAWSVGSYNEQFF
TRBV10-3	NA	NA	TRBJ2-7	TGTGCCATCAGTGAGTCGGAAAGCCTCCTCCACGAGCAGTACTTC	CAISESESLLHEQYF
TRBV4-1	TRBD1	NA	TRBJ2-7	TGCGCCAGCAGCCAGCGACAGGGGTACGAGCAGTACTTC	CASSQRQGYEQYF
TRBV7-9	NA	NA	TRBJ2-2	TGTGCCAGCAGCTTATTTTACGAAACAGCGAACACCGGGGAGCTGTTTTTT	CASSLFYETANTGELFF
TRBV11-3	NA	once	TRBJ2-7	TGTGCCAGCAGCTCGAAGAGGGGAACCTCCTACGAGCAGTACTTC	CASSSKRGTSYEQYF
TRBV6-6	TRBD1	NA	TRBJ1-6	TGTGCCAGCAGTCTTCAGGGGGTCGGTTCACCCCTCCACTTT	CASSLQGVGSPLHF
TRBV19	NA	NA	TRBJ2-7	TGTGCCAGTAGTGAAGGACCTCGAACCTACGAGCAGTACTTC	CASSEGPRTYEQYF
TRBV30	NA	few	TRBJ1-6	TGTGCCTGGAGAACCCCGGGGTTTTCACCCCTCCACTTT	CAWRTPGFSPLHF
TRBV5-1	TRBD1	NA	TRBJ2-2	TGCGCCAGCAGCTGGACAGGGGGGAACACCGGGGAGCTGTTTTTT	CASSWTGGNTGELFF
TRBV13	NA	NA	TRBJ2-7	TGTGCCAGCAGCTCTCCTCTGGAGGGGGGCGACGAGCAGTACTTC	CASSSPLEGGDEQYF
TRBV29-1	NA	NA	TRBJ2-3	TGCAGCGTTGAATTGGCGGTAACGCAGTATTTT	CSVELAVTQYF
TRBV19	NA	NA	TRBJ2-6	TGTGCCAGTAGTATCTTACTACCCTCTGGGGCCAACGTCCTGACTTTC	CASSILLPSGANVLTF
TRBV7-9	NA	NA	TRBJ1-2	TGTGCCAGCAGCTTAGGGACGGCCCGAGGCTACACCTTC	CASSLGTARGYTF
TRBV19	NA	NA	TRBJ1-1	TGTGCCTCGGACGGTAACACTGAAGCTTTCTTT	CASDGNTEAFF
TRBV6-5	TRBD1	NA	TRBJ1-1	TGTGCCAGCAGGCAGGGGGCGCGAACTGAAGCTTTCTTT	CASRQGARTEAFF
TRBV29-1	TRBD1	NA	TRBJ2-7	TGCAGCGTTGAAGAAAGGGACAGGGCGCCTTACGAGCAGTACTTC	CSVEERDRAPYEQYF
TRBV28	TRBD1	NA	TRBJ1-2	TGTGCCAGCAGTTTAGCCCTAACAGGGGTCAATGGCTACACCTTC	CASSLALTGVNGYTF
TRBV25-1	TRBD1	NA	TRBJ2-1	TGTGCCAGCAGTGAACAGGGACAGGGGTACAATGAGCAGTTCTTC	CASSEQGQGYNEQFF
TRBV7-2	NA	NA	TRBJ2-7	TGTGCCAGCAGCTTAGAAACACAGAAGCAGTACTTC	CASSLETQKQYF
TRBV9	NA	few	TRBJ1-3	TGTGCCAGCAGCGCCAAGGGCAGGTCTGGAAACACCATATATTTT	CASSAKGRSGNTIYF
TRBV7-2	NA	NA	TRBJ1-2	TGTGCCAGCAGCTTACCGGGGGAGGGTGGCTACACCTTC	CASSLPGEGGYTF
TRBV10-1	NA	once	TRBJ2-7	TGCGCCAGCAGTGAGTTTGGTGGGCGAGGGGAGCAGTACTTC	CASSEFGGRGEQYF
TRBV6-6	TRBD1	once	TRBJ1-2	TGTGCCGGAGGGACAGGGGGCATGAGTGGCTACACCTTC	CAGGTGGMSGYTF
TRBV25-1	NA	NA	TRBJ1-6	TGTGCCAGCAAGGGCAGTGGCTCCTATAATTCACCCCTCCACTTT	CASKGSGSYNSPLHF
TRBV5-1	NA	NA	TRBJ2-1	TGCGCCAGCAGCCCGGCCCTAGGGAATGAGCAGTTCTTC	CASSPALGNEQFF
TRBV19	NA	NA	TRBJ2-1	TGTGCCAGTAGTATGGGGGACTCCCATGAGCAGTTCTTC	CASSMGDSHEQFF
TRBV5-4	TRBD1	NA	TRBJ1-2	TGTGCCAGCAGTTCTTCCGGGACAGACTATGGCTACACCTTC	CASSSSGTDYGYTF
TRBV5-6	TRBD1	NA	TRBJ1-5	TGTGCCAGCAGCTTCGGGCAGGGGGCAAATCAGCCCCAGCATTTT	CASSFGQGANQPQHF
TRBV9	NA	few	TRBJ2-2	TGTGCCAGCAGCGTATTCGGGACAACGAACACCGGGGAGCTGTTTTTT	CASSVFGTTNTGELFF
TRBV10-3	NA	NA	TRBJ2-7	TGTGCCATCAGTGAGTCTGGGGCGCCGATAGAGCAGTACTTC	CAISESGAPIEQYF
TRBV5-1	TRBD1	NA	TRBJ1-2	TGCGCCAGCAGCTTGGACAGGGGGTTCGGCTACACCTTC	CASSLDRGFGYTF
TRBV29-1	NA	NA	TRBJ2-2	TGCAGCGTCGTCCCCTCCTCCGGGGAGCTGTTTTTT	CSVVPSSGELFF
TRBV19	TRBD1	few	TRBJ1-6	TGTGCCAGTAGTAGAGGGGGCTACAATTCACCCCTCCACTTT	CASSRGGYNSPLHF
TRBV9	TRBD1	NA	TRBJ2-7	TGTGCCAGCAGCGTAGAGGGACAGGGAGGGCTCTACGAGCAGTACTTC	CASSVEGQGGLYEQYF
TRBV27	TRBD1	hyperexpanded	TRBJ2-3	TGTGCCAGCACCGGACAGGGCTTCACAGATACGCAGTATTTT	CASTGQGFTDTQYF
TRBV27	NA	NA	TRBJ2-3	TGTGCCAGCAGTCCGGGAAGGCTTAGCACAGATACGCAGTATTTT	CASSPGRLSTDTQYF
TRBV5-1	TRBD1	NA	TRBJ1-2	TGCGCCAGCAGCCGGCGGGGACAGGGGGAGAGCTATGGCTACACCTTC	CASSRRGQGESYGYTF
TRBV7-6	TRBD2	NA	TRBJ2-1	TGTGCCAGCAGCCCGGGGAGCGGGGCCTACAATGAGCAGTTCTTC	CASSPGSGAYNEQFF